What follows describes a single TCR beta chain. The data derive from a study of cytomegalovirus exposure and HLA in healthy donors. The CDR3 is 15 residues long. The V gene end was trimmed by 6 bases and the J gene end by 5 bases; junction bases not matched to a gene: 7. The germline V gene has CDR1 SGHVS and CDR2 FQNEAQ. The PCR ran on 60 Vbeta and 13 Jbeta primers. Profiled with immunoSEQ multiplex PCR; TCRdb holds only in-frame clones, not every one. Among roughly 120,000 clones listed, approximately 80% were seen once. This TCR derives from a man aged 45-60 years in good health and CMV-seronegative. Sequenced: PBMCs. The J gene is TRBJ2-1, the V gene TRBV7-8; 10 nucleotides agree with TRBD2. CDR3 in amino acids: CASRLAGNKHNEQFF. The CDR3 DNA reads TGTGCCAGCAGACTAGCGGGGAACAAACACAATGAGCAGTTCTTC.